What follows are 15 T cell receptor beta chains derived from one specimen sequenced in a study of response to subunit inactivated influenza vaccine. One entry per CDR3 protein results from TCRdb running MiXCR on the RT-PCR reads. In the table there are about 570,000 distinct CDR3 sequences, 11% of which are singletons. These same records also appear under a second study, on T cells expressing NK-cell markers. From that paper: UMIs were included in TCR beta cDNA generated by 5'RACE template switching.

Sequencing used PBMCs from blood, obtained on the day of vaccination. The source of these receptors is a man in his forties or fifties who received an inactivated influenza vaccine.

This clonotype was observed a handful of times. The chain joins TRBV19 to TRBJ1-3, with unresolved D. The V end was cut by 3 bases, the J end by 3 bases, with 9 bases between. The germline V gene encodes CDR1 LNHDA and CDR2 SQIVND (reference sequence). CDR3 size: 14 residues. The CDR3: CASSMVEFGNTIYF. The DNA for the CDR3 is TGTGCCAGTAGTATGGTAGAATTTGGAAACACCATATATTTT. The complete variable domain, with remaining parts taken from reference TRBV19 and TRBJ1-3, reads DGGITQSPKYLFRKEGQNVTLSCEQNLNHDAMYWYRQDPGQGLRLIYYSQIVNDFQKGDIAEGYSVSREKKESFPLTVTSAQKNPTAFYLCASSMVEFGNTIYFGEGSWLTVV.

Points on this clonotype: One end of the junction fails to match germline, which may point to a read error. The chain links TRBV10-3 to TRBJ2-7, with D perhaps matching TRBD2 (5 bases). The CDR3 has 16 amino acids. CDR1 and CDR2 from the germline V gene are ENHRY and SYGVKD. CDR3 region: CAISESASKSSCEQYF. The CDR3 nucleotides read TGTGCCATCAGTGAGTCGGCTAGCAAAAGCTCCTGCGAGCAGTACTTC.

This clonotype was counted a single time. This chain uses TRBV6-1 with TRBJ2-1, with TRBD2 identical over 8 bases. Germline assignment: CDR1 MNHNS and CDR2 SASEGT. The CDR3 has 17 amino acids. Trimming at V came to 8 bases and at J to 4 bases, leaving 16 bases not matched to a gene. CDR3 loop: CASVGRGTLADYNEQFF. DNA of the CDR3: TGTGCCAGCGTAGGAAGGGGCACACTAGCGGATTACAATGAGCAGTTCTTC.

This clonotype was observed a few times. The genes are TRBV29-1 and TRBJ2-3; D gene uncertain. CDR3 length: 13 residues. V was cut by 3 bases and J by 0 bases, with 7 bases left in between. CDR1 and CDR2 (germline): SQVTM, ANQGSEA. CDR3 in amino acids: CSVDPQSTDTQYF. CDR3 bases: TGCAGCGTTGACCCCCAAAGCACAGATACGCAGTATTTT.

The chain combines TRBV5-5 with TRBJ2-5, with 9 nucleotides matching TRBD2. Germline V gene sequence: CDR1 SGHKS, CDR2 YYEKEE (reference sequence). CDR3 length: 14 residues. V lost 4 bases to trimming and J lost 7 bases; unmatched junction nucleotides: 8. Here the CDR3 reads CASSAGTSFGTQYF. The CDR3 DNA is TGTGCCAGCAGCGCCGGGACTAGCTTCGGGACCCAGTACTTC.

This clonotype was picked up a small number of times. V is TRBV5-1 and J is TRBJ2-5, with D perhaps matching TRBD1 (5 bases). Trimming took 5 bases from V and 5 from J, leaving 7 bases between them. Germline V gene data show CDR1 as SGHRS and CDR2 as YFSETQ. The CDR3 has 11 amino acids. CDR3 in DNA: TGCGCCAGCAGACAGGATGAGACCCAGTACTTC. This sequence encodes CASRQDETQYF.

This clonotype has a handful of counts. The chain links TRBV27 to TRBJ2-1; tentative D call: TRBD1 (8 bases). The V end was cut by 8 bases, the J end by 1 base, with 18 bases between. The CDR3 spans 16 residues. CDR1 is MNHEY and CDR2 is SMNVEV in the germline V gene (reference sequence). In nucleotides, the CDR3 is TGTGCCAGCTTATCAACAGGGGGGGAGTCCTACAATGAGCAGTTCTTC. Translated: CASLSTGGESYNEQFF.

There are a few counts of this clonotype. The chain combines TRBV6-1 with TRBJ2-3; 9 positions match TRBD1. V lost 3 bases and J lost 6; bases outside the gene matches: 13. Germline-derived CDR1 and CDR2 are MNHNS and SASEGT. CDR3 size: 17 residues. DNA of the CDR3: TGTGCCAGCAGTGACGGGGGCGGGACAGGGCTCGGGGATACGCAGTATTTT. Protein product: CASSDGGGTGLGDTQYF.

The rearrangement uses TRBV4-1 and TRBJ1-2; no clear D gene. The CDR3 loop spans 12 amino acids. Germline assignment: CDR1 MGHRA and CDR2 YSYEKL. The V end lost 1 base, the J end lost 8 bases, and 8 bases lay between the germline ends. This chain's CDR3 is CASSQVRGGYTF. CDR3 DNA: TGCGCCAGCAGCCAAGTTCGTGGAGGCTACACCTTC.

This clonotype showed up just a few times. The genes are TRBV30 and TRBJ2-7; a weak D match, TRBD1 (6 bases). V lost 2 bases and J 5 bases, leaving 13 bases between the germline ends. The V gene's germline CDR1 is GTSNPN and CDR2 SVGIG (reference sequence). There are 13 residues in the CDR3. CDR3 sequence: CAWSKDSVHEQYF. The CDR3 bases are TGTGCCTGGAGTAAGGACAGCGTCCACGAGCAGTACTTC.

DNA for the CDR3: TGTGCCAGCAGTTACATACTAGCGGGGAGGGTAGGTGAGCAGTTCTTC. It yields the protein CASSYILAGRVGEQFF. This chain joins TRBV6-2 or TRBV6-3 and TRBJ2-1; TRBD2 aligns across 10 bases. Germline assignment: CDR1 MNHEY and CDR2 SVGEGT. This CDR3 has 16 amino acids. The V segment lost 2 bases and the J segment 9 bases; nucleotides outside the gene matches: 10.

This clonotype was picked up a small number of times. The chain recombines TRBV6-2 or TRBV6-3 with TRBJ1-3; D perhaps matches TRBD1 (5 bases). This CDR3 has 15 residues. CDR1 MNHEY and CDR2 SVGEGT come from the germline V gene. V was pared by 11 bases and J by 0 bases, with 17 bases between. In nucleotides, the CDR3 is TGTGCCGGGCGGGACGGAGGAAACTCTGGAAACACCATATATTTT. Its protein is CAGRDGGNSGNTIYF.

The CDR3 spells CASSVGTSRAYEQYF. The CDR3 coding sequence is TGCGCCAGCAGCGTAGGGACTAGCAGGGCCTACGAGCAGTACTTC. The J gene is TRBJ2-7, the V gene TRBV5-1, with TRBD2 identical over 9 bases. This CDR3 comprises 15 residues. Per the germline V gene, CDR1 is SGHRS and CDR2 is YFSETQ. V lost 4 bases and J lost 2; bases outside the gene matches: 7.

The genes are TRBV5-6 and TRBJ2-1; no clear D gene. The V end lost 5 bases, the J end lost 3 bases, and 9 bases lay between the germline ends. The CDR3 runs 13 residues. Germline V gives CDR1 SGHDT, CDR2 YYEEEE. This CDR3 is CASRDLLYNEQFF. For the CDR3, the DNA is TGTGCCAGCAGGGACCTTCTCTACAATGAGCAGTTCTTC.

The sample holds a few counts of this clonotype. The chain joins TRBV10-3 to TRBJ2-1, with D possibly being TRBD2 (5 bases). The germline V and J ends were trimmed by 3 bases and 9 bases, with 12 bases remaining between them. Germline CDR1 reads ENHRY; CDR2 reads SYGVKD. The CDR3 runs 13 residues. CDR3 bases: TGTGCCATCAGTGATGGGCTAGCTAGTGAGCAGTTCTTC. Its translation: CAISDGLASEQFF.